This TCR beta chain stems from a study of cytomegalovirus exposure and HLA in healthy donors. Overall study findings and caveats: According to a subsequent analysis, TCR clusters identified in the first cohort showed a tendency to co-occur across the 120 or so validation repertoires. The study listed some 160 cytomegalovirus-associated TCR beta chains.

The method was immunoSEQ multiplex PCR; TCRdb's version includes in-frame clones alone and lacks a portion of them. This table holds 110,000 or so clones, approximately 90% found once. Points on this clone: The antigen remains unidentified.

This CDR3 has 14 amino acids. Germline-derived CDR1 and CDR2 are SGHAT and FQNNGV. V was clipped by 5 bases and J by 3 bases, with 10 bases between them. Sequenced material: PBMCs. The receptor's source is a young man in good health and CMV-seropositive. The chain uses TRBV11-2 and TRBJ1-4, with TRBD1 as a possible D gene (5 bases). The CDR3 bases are TGTGCCAGCAGCCCAGGGTGGGCTAATGAAAAACTGTTTTTT. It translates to CASSPGWANEKLFF.